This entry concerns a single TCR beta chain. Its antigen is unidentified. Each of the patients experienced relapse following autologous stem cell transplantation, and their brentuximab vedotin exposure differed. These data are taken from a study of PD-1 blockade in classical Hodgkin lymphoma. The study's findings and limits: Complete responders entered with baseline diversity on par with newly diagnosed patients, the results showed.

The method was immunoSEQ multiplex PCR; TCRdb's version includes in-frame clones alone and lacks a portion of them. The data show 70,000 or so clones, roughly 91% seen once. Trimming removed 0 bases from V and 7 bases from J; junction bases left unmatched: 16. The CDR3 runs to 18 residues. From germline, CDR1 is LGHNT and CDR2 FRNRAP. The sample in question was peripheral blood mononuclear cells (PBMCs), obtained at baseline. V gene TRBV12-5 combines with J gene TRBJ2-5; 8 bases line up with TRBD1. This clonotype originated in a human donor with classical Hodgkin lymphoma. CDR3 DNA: TGTGCTAGTGGTTTGGTATTGGGACAGGCAAGCCCCAAGGGGACCCAGTACTTC. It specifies CASGLVLGQASPKGTQYF. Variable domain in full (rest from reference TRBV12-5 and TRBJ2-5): DARVTQTPRHKVTEMGQEVTMRCQPILGHNTVFWYRQTMMQGLELLAYFRNRAPLDDSGMPKDRFSAEMPDATLATLKIQPSEPRDSAVYFCASGLVLGQASPKGTQYFGPGTRLLVL.